The 24 T cell receptor beta chains given below trace back to one sample, sequenced in a study of Ad26.COV2.S vaccination and SARS-CoV-2 variants. Here immunoSEQ multiplex PCR was the method, and the copy in TCRdb shows in-frame clones only, minus some. The sample has around 350,000 clones, just over 90% seen once. The sequencing used peripheral blood, collected after recovery from COVID-19. All receptors derive from a human donor who had recovered from COVID-19.

The chain joins TRBV19 to TRBJ1-1; 9 bases fit TRBD1. This CDR3 is built from 14 residues. Germline V CDR1 and CDR2: LNHDA, SQIVND (reference sequence). Losses at the gene ends were 7 bases for V and 10 bases for J; bases not matched to a gene: 13. The CDR3 is CASTRTGVPRGAFF. The DNA for the CDR3 is TGTGCCAGTACCCGGACAGGGGTCCCCCGCGGAGCTTTCTTT.

The chain recombines TRBV18 with TRBJ2-5, with D possibly matching TRBD1 (5 bases). The V end was cut by 3 bases, the J end by 2 bases, with 13 bases between. The CDR3 spans 15 residues. Germline V gene sequence: CDR1 KGHSH, CDR2 LQKENI. CDR3 nucleotides: TGTGCCAGCTCACCCTATTCGTACAGGCAAGAGACCCAGTACTTC. Its translation is CASSPYSYRQETQYF. The full variable domain, in which reference TRBV18 and TRBJ2-5 provide the parts outside the CDR3, is NAGVMQNPRHLVRRRGQEARLRCSPMKGHSHVYWYRQLPEEGLKFMVYLQKENIIDESGMPKERFSAEFPKEGPSILRIQQVVRGDSAAYFCASSPYSYRQETQYFGPGTRLLVL.

The chain employs TRBV7-4 and TRBJ1-4; a weak D match, TRBD1 (5 bases). The V end lost 5 bases, the J end lost 8 bases, and 15 bases lay between the germline ends. Per germline, CDR1 SGHVT and CDR2 SQSDAQ. This CDR3 is built from 14 residues. For the CDR3, the DNA is TGTGCCAGCAGCCCATCGGGGGGTAGAGAAAAACTGTTTTTT. It translates to CASSPSGGREKLFF. The full variable domain, with the rest looked up from reference TRBV7-4 and TRBJ1-4, is GAGVSQSPRYKVAKRGRDVALRCDSISGHVTLYWYRQTLGQGSEVLTYSQSDAQRDKSGRPSGRFSAERPERSVSTLKIQRTEQGDSAVYLCASSPSGGREKLFFGSGTQLSVL.

On this clone: Other DNA sequences in the same sample also yield this CDR3. The V gene is TRBV11-2, the J gene TRBJ2-7; D is ambiguous. V shed 4 bases and J shed 4 bases, with 5 bases lying between them. Per the germline V gene, CDR1 is SGHAT and CDR2 is FQNNGV. The CDR3 is made up of 11 amino acids. CDR3 DNA sequence: TGTGCCAGCAGCTCCTTATACGAGCAGTACTTC. It is translated as CASSSLYEQYF.

CDR3 bases: TGTGCCAGCAGCTGGACAGGGGATCAGGGGTTCTTC. This sequence encodes CASSWTGDQGFF. V is TRBV12-3 or TRBV12-4 and J is TRBJ2-1, with 9 nucleotides matching TRBD1. Trimming cost V 6 bases and J 15 bases; bases outside gene matches: 9. The CDR3 has 12 amino acids.

The chain uses TRBV6-5 and TRBJ1-2, with D tentatively TRBD1 (5 bases). CDR3 length: 16 residues. From germline, CDR1 is MNHEY and CDR2 SVGAGI. V lost 2 bases and J lost 2, with 15 bases in between. The CDR3 nucleotides are TGTGCCAGCAGTTACACCGGGACTATAGGAAACTATGGCTACACCTTC. The encoded protein is CASSYTGTIGNYGYTF.

V is TRBV4-3 and J is TRBJ1-4, with 12 nucleotides matching TRBD1. V shed 3 bases and J 8 bases; nucleotides not matched to a gene: 7. The CDR3 has 16 amino acids. The V gene's germline CDR1 is LGHNA and CDR2 YSLEER. Written as DNA, the CDR3 is TGCGCCAGCAGCCATCCCAAAGGGACAGGGGGCGAAAAACTGTTTTTT. This gives the protein CASSHPKGTGGEKLFF.

The chain employs TRBV7-9 and TRBJ1-2; TRBD1 matches at 9 bases. Germline V lookup: CDR1 SEHNR, CDR2 FQNEAQ (reference sequence). This CDR3 has 13 residues. The junction had 2 bases not matched to a gene; V was cut back by 2 bases and J by 7 bases. CDR3 nucleotides: TGTGCCAGCAGCTTATTGGGACAGGGTGGCTACACCTTC. Translation: CASSLLGQGGYTF.

This sequence joins TRBV11-2 and TRBJ1-5, with 7 bases identical to TRBD1. J lost 6 bases, V lost 5 bases, and 7 bases had no gene match. Germline CDR1 reads SGHAT; CDR2 reads FQNNGV. The CDR3 spans 14 residues. The CDR3 region is CASSRNRGGQPQHF. CDR3 in DNA: TGTGCCAGCAGCCGGAACAGGGGAGGTCAGCCCCAGCATTTT.

CDR3 residues: CASSGDRGNTEAFF. The DNA for the CDR3 is TGTGCCAGCAGCGGGGACAGGGGAAACACTGAAGCTTTCTTT. The chain couples TRBV5-6 to TRBJ1-1; 10 bases are shared with TRBD1. Germline V gene sequence: CDR1 SGHDT, CDR2 YYEEEE. The CDR3 totals 14 residues. V trimming: 4 bases; J trimming: 2 bases; junction bases outside the gene matches: 2.

The V call is TRBV29-1, the J call TRBJ1-4; tentative D call: TRBD1 (5 bases). The CDR3 sequence is 13 residues long. Germline CDR1 is SQVTM and CDR2 is ANQGSEA. V was clipped by 3 bases and J by 8 bases, with 13 bases between them. The CDR3 sequence is CSVEGTGGEKLFF. CDR3 DNA: TGCAGCGTTGAGGGGACCGGAGGGGAAAAACTGTTTTTT.

The genes are TRBV29-1 and TRBJ1-2; no reliable D call. Germline CDR1 reads SQVTM; CDR2 reads ANQGSEA. The CDR3 has 14 amino acids. Trimming removed 4 bases at V and 5 bases at J, with 17 bases between. This chain's CDR3 is CSVVPVGGSYGYTF. The CDR3 DNA is TGCAGCGTTGTGCCTGTCGGTGGGTCGTATGGCTACACCTTC.

The gene calls are TRBV2 and TRBJ2-7; D remains unclear. CDR3 length equals 13 residues. Germline values: CDR1 SNHLY, CDR2 FYNNEI. Trimming took off 4 bases at V and 2 bases at J, with 9 bases between the two ends. As DNA, the CDR3 is TGTGCCAGCAGTGTTGACATCCCCTACGAGCAGTACTTC. Its protein is CASSVDIPYEQYF.

Only one count was recorded for this clone. The chain links TRBV7-6 to TRBJ2-1; 10 nucleotides agree with TRBD2. This CDR3 spans 19 amino acids. The germline V gene has CDR1 SGHVS and CDR2 FNYEAQ. The junction had 16 bases not matched to a gene; V was cut back by 4 bases and J by 4 bases. The CDR3 sequence is CASSSTQLKTSGLYNEQFF. CDR3 nucleotide sequence: TGTGCCAGCAGCTCCACTCAATTGAAGACTAGCGGGTTATACAATGAGCAGTTCTTC.

The J gene is TRBJ1-1, the V gene TRBV19, with D possibly TRBD1 on 5 matching bases. CDR1 is LNHDA, CDR2 SQIVND, per germline (reference sequence). This CDR3 has 16 residues. The V end lost 6 bases, the J end lost 4 bases, and 21 bases lay between the germline ends. CDR3 DNA sequence: TGTGCCAGTAGACTTAGCCACGACAGCGGGGTCACTGAAGCTTTCTTT. As protein: CASRLSHDSGVTEAFF.

The chain combines TRBV6-1 with TRBJ1-2; 9 bases agree with TRBD1. This CDR3 spans 15 amino acids. Germline V gives CDR1 MNHNS, CDR2 SASEGT. The J segment lost 8 bases and the V segment lost 1 base, leaving 8 bases of the junction unmatched. The CDR3 region has the DNA TGTGCCAGCAGTGAAGGTACAGGGGGCGCCGACGGCTACACCTTC. It encodes CASSEGTGGADGYTF.

This clone appeared a single time. The chain employs TRBV7-3 and TRBJ2-7; D not resolved. Trimming shortened V by 4 bases and J by 3 bases, and 4 bases separated the two germline ends. The CDR3 spans 11 residues. CDR1 is SGHTA and CDR2 is FQGTGA in the germline V gene. CDR3 sequence: CASSSIYEQYF. Written as DNA, the CDR3 is TGTGCCAGCAGCTCAATCTACGAGCAGTACTTC. Looking up the rest from reference TRBV7-3 and TRBJ2-7 gives the full variable domain: GAGVSQTPSNKVTEKGKYVELRCDPISGHTALYWYRQSLGQGPEFLIYFQGTGAADDSGLPNDRFFAVRPEGSVSTLKIQRTERGDSAVYLCASSSIYEQYFGPGTRLTVT.

The V gene is TRBV10-3, the J gene TRBJ2-2; either TRBD1 or TRBD2 may supply D (5 bases each). Germline CDR1 is ENHRY and CDR2 is SYGVKD. Trimming removed 7 bases at V and 0 bases at J, with 12 bases between. This CDR3 is 15 amino acids long. CDR3: CAITAGATNTGELFF. In nucleotides, the CDR3 is TGTGCCATCACAGCCGGGGCAACGAACACCGGGGAGCTGTTTTTT.

This chain links TRBV6-5 with TRBJ1-1; no clear D. This CDR3 contains 15 residues. Trimming took off 2 bases at V and 2 bases at J, with 12 bases between the two ends. Germline V gives CDR1 MNHEY, CDR2 SVGAGI. The DNA of the CDR3 is TGTGCCAGCAGTTACCGGGTGGTTGGAAACACTGAAGCTTTCTTT. This translates into CASSYRVVGNTEAFF.

The chain recombines TRBV6-5 with TRBJ1-1; unclear D gene. V was cut by 2 bases and J by 0 bases, with 10 bases left in between. Looked up from germline, CDR1 is MNHEY and CDR2 is SVGAGI. The CDR3 runs 15 residues. As DNA, the CDR3 is TGTGCCAGCAGTTACACTCCCTTCTTGAACACTGAAGCTTTCTTT. Translated: CASSYTPFLNTEAFF.

V gene TRBV4-1 combines with J gene TRBJ1-1; D not resolved. Per germline, CDR1 MGHRA and CDR2 YSYEKL. Trimming took off 4 bases at V and 2 bases at J, with 14 bases between the two ends. CDR3 length: 15 residues. CDR3 sequence: CASSPSLTLNTEAFF. CDR3 nucleotides: TGCGCCAGCAGCCCGAGTCTGACATTAAACACTGAAGCTTTCTTT.

The V gene is TRBV5-1, the J gene TRBJ2-1, with D perhaps TRBD1 (6 bases). The ends were cut back, 1 base at V and 4 bases at J, with 12 bases in the middle. CDR1 is SGHRS, CDR2 YFSETQ, per germline. The CDR3 has 15 residues. CDR3 region: CASSLPGTLYNEQFF. The CDR3 DNA reads TGCGCCAGCAGCTTGCCCGGGACACTATACAATGAGCAGTTCTTC.

The chain recombines TRBV25-1 with TRBJ1-2, with TRBD1 as a possible D gene (5 bases). Germline CDR1 is MGHDK and CDR2 is SYGVNS. V was pared by 10 bases and J by 7 bases, with 16 bases between. The CDR3 spans 12 residues. The chain's CDR3 is CATPSRDGGYTF. The CDR3 coding sequence is TGTGCCACCCCTTCACGGGACGGTGGCTACACCTTC.

The V gene is TRBV27, the J gene TRBJ2-6; possibly TRBD1 for D (6 bases). V gave up 7 bases and J gave up 2 bases, with 12 bases separating them. From germline, CDR1 is MNHEY and CDR2 SMNVEV (reference sequence). The CDR3 is 15 amino acids. DNA of the CDR3: TGTGCCAGCACCAAACAGGGTACTGGGGCCAACGTCCTGACTTTC. It is translated as CASTKQGTGANVLTF.